Listed below are T cell receptor beta chains from one sample, sequenced in a study of blood T cell repertoires in COVID-19. The assay was immunoSEQ multiplex PCR, and TCRdb's table has in-frame clones only and misses some. The sample contains approximately 300,000 clones, approximately 88% of which appear only once. The sequenced material came from peripheral blood. Every receptor here comes from a woman aged 45-59 years with active or convalescent COVID-19. CDR3s include the opening cysteine and the closing phenylalanine or tryptophan. The D gene is left open where the match is weak. Not all rows give a size; the values are once, few, many and, for expanded clones, a class.

V	D	J	size	length	CDR3	DNA
TRBV4-2	TRBD1	TRBJ1-1	-	15	CASRPGGREETEAFF	TGTGCCAGCAGACCAGGGGGCAGGGAGGAGACTGAAGCTTTCTTT
TRBV11-3	-	TRBJ2-2	-	15	CASSLNRGGTGELFF	TGTGCCAGCAGCTTAAACCGGGGTGGGACCGGGGAGCTGTTTTTT
TRBV5-1	-	TRBJ1-1	-	14	CASSPNGLAGEAFF	TGCGCCAGCAGCCCAAACGGGCTTGCGGGTGAAGCTTTCTTT
TRBV7-3	TRBD1	TRBJ1-1	-	15	CASSQTGLKGTEAFF	TGTGCCAGCAGCCAGACAGGGTTGAAGGGAACTGAAGCTTTCTTT
TRBV11-2	TRBD1	TRBJ2-2	-	13	CASSRQGPGELFF	TGTGCCAGCAGCAGACAGGGGCCCGGGGAGCTGTTTTTT
TRBV7-2	-	TRBJ1-6	-	15	CASSLYPDGEVPLHF	TGTGCCAGCAGCTTATATCCGGATGGAGAGGTACCCCTCCACTTT
TRBV2	-	TRBJ2-2	-	14	CASTRAQAIGELFF	TGTGCCAGCACCAGGGCACAGGCGATCGGGGAGCTGTTTTTT
TRBV7-8	-	TRBJ2-1	-	14	CASVQTSPRGEQFF	TGTGCCAGCGTGCAGACTTCCCCGCGTGGTGAGCAGTTCTTC
TRBV3-1/TRBV3-2	-	TRBJ2-7	once	14	CASSQGLGTYEQYF	TGTGCCAGCAGCCAAGGACTAGGTACCTACGAGCAGTACTTC
TRBV5-5	-	TRBJ2-7	-	14	CASSLTPGSYEQYF	TGTGCCAGCAGCTTAACCCCGGGCTCCTACGAGCAGTACTTC
TRBV19	TRBD1	TRBJ1-2	-	17	CASSMNRDRGPTYGYTF	TGTGCCAGTAGTATGAATCGGGACAGGGGCCCTACCTATGGCTACACCTTC
TRBV19	-	TRBJ1-1	-	13	CASSIPGNTEAFF	TGTGCCAGTAGTATTCCGGGGAACACTGAAGCTTTCTTT
TRBV6-5	TRBD2	TRBJ2-1	-	15	CASNPGAGVYNEQFF	TGTGCCAGCAACCCAGGAGCGGGGGTTTACAATGAGCAGTTCTTC
TRBV25-1	-	TRBJ1-6	many	13	CASQGPYNSPLHF	TGTGCCTCACAGGGACCTTATAATTCACCCCTCCACTTT
TRBV28	-	TRBJ1-5	-	16	CASSFGGWGPNQPQHF	TGTGCCAGCAGTTTTGGGGGGTGGGGCCCCAATCAGCCCCAGCATTTT
TRBV19	-	TRBJ1-1	-	13	CASSILGGTEAFF	TGTGCCAGTAGTATTTTAGGAGGGACTGAAGCTTTCTTT
TRBV29-1	-	TRBJ1-5	once	13	CSVGMAVNQPQHF	TGCAGCGTTGGAATGGCTGTCAATCAGCCCCAGCATTTT